Presented here are 32 T cell receptor beta chains from one specimen sequenced in a study of blood T cell repertoires in COVID-19. Libraries were prepared by immunoSEQ multiplex PCR; TCRdb keeps only in-frame clonotypes and omits some of them. Here the sample spans about 190,000 clones, 80% to 90% being singletons. Source material: peripheral blood. The receptor set was obtained from a woman over 75 with COVID-19, enrolled during active disease.

This clone was recorded once. This chain connects TRBV3-1 (or the pseudogene TRBV3-2) to TRBJ2-5; D uncertain. Looked up from germline, CDR1 is LGHDT and CDR2 is YNNKEL (reference sequence). The CDR3 has 15 amino acids. Trimming cost V 0 bases and J 2 bases, with 10 bases left between them. The CDR3 region has the DNA TGTGCCAGCAGCCAAGATCTAGGCACGCAAGAGACCCAGTACTTC. It specifies CASSQDLGTQETQYF.

This rearrangement joins TRBV12-3 or TRBV12-4 to TRBJ2-5, with D uncertain. Trimming stripped 1 base from V and 1 base from J, with 4 bases between. CDR3 length: 13 amino acids. The CDR3: CASSLGGQETQYF. CDR3 sequence (DNA): TGTGCCAGCAGTTTAGGCGGCCAAGAGACCCAGTACTTC.

The chain joins TRBV5-1 to TRBJ2-2, with 14 bases fitting TRBD2. The CDR3 length is 18 residues. Germline values: CDR1 SGHRS, CDR2 YFSETQ. The trim removed 2 bases at V and 4 bases at J, leaving 7 bases unmatched. DNA for the CDR3: TGCGCCAGCAGCTTCTGGACTAGCGGGGGGACGACCACCGGGGAGCTGTTTTTT. Amino acids: CASSFWTSGGTTTGELFF.

This clone was seen more than once but under ten times. The chain links TRBV18 to TRBJ2-2, with 9 bases lining up with TRBD1. V shed 6 bases, J shed 4 bases, and the junction held 12 bases outside the gene matches. Germline CDR1 reads KGHSH; CDR2 reads LQKENI. CDR3 length: 17 residues. The CDR3 DNA reads as TGTGCCAGCTCGCCCAGACCGGGACAGGGAGGCACCGGGGAGCTGTTTTTT. Its protein product is CASSPRPGQGGTGELFF. Variable domain in full (rest from reference TRBV18 and TRBJ2-2): NAGVMQNPRHLVRRRGQEARLRCSPMKGHSHVYWYRQLPEEGLKFMVYLQKENIIDESGMPKERFSAEFPKEGPSILRIQQVVRGDSAAYFCASSPRPGQGGTGELFFGEGSRLTVL.

This chain joins TRBV12-3 or TRBV12-4 and TRBJ1-1; a weak D match, TRBD1 (6 bases). V shed 6 bases and J shed 5 bases, with 13 bases lying between them. The CDR3 extends over 13 amino acids. CDR3 coding DNA: TGTGCCAGCAGCAGGGGAAAATGGACTGAAGCTTTCTTT. Residues: CASSRGKWTEAFF.

V gene TRBV5-1 combines with J gene TRBJ2-7; the D is unclear. The CDR3 has 14 residues. Trimming cost V 2 bases and J 0 bases, with 9 bases left between them. CDR1 and CDR2 from the germline V gene are SGHRS and YFSETQ. In nucleotides, the CDR3 is TGCGCCAGCAGCTTACTCGGTAGCTCCTACGAGCAGTACTTC. Amino acid sequence: CASSLLGSSYEQYF.

A few counts support this clone. The chain uses TRBV28 and TRBJ1-5, with 10 positions matching TRBD1. The length of the CDR3 is 17 residues. The J segment lost 3 bases and the V segment lost 4 bases, leaving 9 bases of the junction unmatched. Germline CDR1 is MDHEN and CDR2 is SYDVKM. The CDR3, as DNA: TGTGCCAGCAGTTCCGGGACAGGGGTTTTTTTCAATCAGCCCCAGCATTTT. Translation gives CASSSGTGVFFNQPQHF.

The CDR3: CAISPGGTGGTEAFF. The CDR3 nucleotides are TGTGCCATCAGTCCCGGAGGGACGGGGGGCACTGAAGCTTTCTTT. The rearrangement links TRBV10-3 to TRBJ1-1, with D possibly TRBD1 on 5 matching bases. This CDR3 comprises 15 residues. The germline gives CDR1 ENHRY, CDR2 SYGVKD. Trimming left V 5 bases short and J 4 bases short, with 17 bases between.

The chain carries TRBV27 and TRBJ1-1; weak D call: TRBD1 (5 bases). The CDR3 contains 13 residues. V was shortened by 3 bases and J by 1 base, with 6 bases between the two germline ends. Germline CDR1 is MNHEY and CDR2 is SMNVEV (reference sequence). The CDR3 protein is CASSFTGNTEAFF. CDR3 bases: TGTGCCAGCAGTTTCACAGGGAACACTGAAGCTTTCTTT.

This chain connects TRBV4-3 to TRBJ2-3, with a weak D call TRBD1 (5 bases). This CDR3 contains 13 residues. The V and J ends lost 0 bases and 14 bases respectively, with 15 bases between them. CDR1 is LGHNA, CDR2 YSLEER, per germline. CDR3 loop: CASSQDLIREPYF. The CDR3 region has the DNA TGCGCCAGCAGCCAAGATTTGATCAGGGAACCGTATTTT.

The chain employs TRBV7-9 and TRBJ2-7; 10 nucleotides agree with TRBD1. The length of the CDR3 is 15 residues. Germline lookup yields CDR1 SEHNR and CDR2 FQNEAQ (reference sequence). J was trimmed by 4 bases and V by 5 bases; bases with no gene match: 8. The CDR3 spells CASSNLDRGRYEQYF. The DNA for the CDR3 is TGTGCCAGCAGCAACCTCGACAGGGGGCGGTACGAGCAGTACTTC. Together with reference TRBV7-9 and TRBJ2-7, the CDR3 gives the full variable domain: DTGVSQNPRHKITKRGQNVTFRCDPISEHNRLYWYRQTLGQGPEFLTYFQNEAQLEKSRLLSDRFSAERPKGSFSTLEIQRTEQGDSAMYLCASSNLDRGRYEQYFGPGTRLTVT.

This clone appeared a few times. This chain joins TRBV19 and TRBJ1-1, with TRBD1 matching over 7 bases. The CDR3 is 16 amino acids. Germline lookup yields CDR1 LNHDA and CDR2 SQIVND (reference sequence). Trimming took 8 bases from V and 1 from J; bases not matched to a gene: 13. This CDR3 is CASHSPGQPKNTEAFF. The CDR3 DNA reads as TGTGCCAGTCACTCTCCGGGACAGCCCAAGAACACTGAAGCTTTCTTT.

This clone was observed once. The chain carries TRBV30 and TRBJ2-3; tentatively, D is TRBD1 (6 bases). CDR1 and CDR2 from the germline V gene are GTSNPN and SVGIG (reference sequence). The CDR3 totals 13 residues. V gave up 6 bases and J gave up 0 bases, with 10 bases separating them. CDR3 region: CACTGISTDTQYF. CDR3 coding DNA: TGTGCCTGCACAGGGATTAGCACAGATACGCAGTATTTT.

This chain connects TRBV27 to TRBJ1-2; the match to TRBD1 covers 10 bases. Germline V CDR1 and CDR2: MNHEY, SMNVEV (reference sequence). This CDR3 spans 14 amino acids. V dropped 0 bases and J dropped 8; count of bases not matched to a gene: 3. In DNA form, the CDR3 reads TGTGCCAGCAGTTTATCTGGGACAGGGGAGGGCTACACCTTC. Residues: CASSLSGTGEGYTF.

This clone was picked up one time. The chain uses TRBV24-1 and TRBJ1-5, with D tentatively TRBD1 (6 bases). The V end lost 7 bases, the J end lost 3 bases, and 9 bases lay between the germline ends. The CDR3 has 13 residues. Germline values: CDR1 KGHDR, CDR2 SFDVKD. CDR3 in amino acids: CATSGQPNQPQHF. The CDR3 DNA sequence: TGTGCCACCAGCGGACAGCCCAATCAGCCCCAGCATTTT.

V usage is TRBV9 and J usage is TRBJ1-6; 7 bases match TRBD1. The ends lost 0 bases at V and 9 bases at J; junction bases unmatched: 6. Germline V CDR1 and CDR2: SGDLS, YYNGEE. The CDR3 consists of 15 residues. Here the CDR3 DNA reads TGTGCCAGCAGCGTAGAAGGAGGGGGCAGTTCACCCCTCCACTTT. Protein product: CASSVEGGGSSPLHF.

V and J are TRBV11-3 and TRBJ2-7; a weak D match, TRBD1 (5 bases). Trimming left V 1 base short and J 6 bases short, with 13 bases between. The CDR3 consists of 14 residues. Germline CDR1 and CDR2: SGHNT and YENEEA. CDR3 residues: CASSLVAGNGEQYF. CDR3 in DNA: TGTGCCAGCAGCTTAGTGGCAGGGAACGGCGAGCAGTACTTC.

The CDR3 nucleotides are TGTGCCAGCAGTCAGGGACAGGGCCCTTACGAGCAGTACTTC. Its translation: CASSQGQGPYEQYF. The genes are TRBV2 and TRBJ2-7; 9 nucleotides match TRBD1. CDR1 and CDR2 from the germline V gene are SNHLY and FYNNEI. The CDR3 covers 14 residues. V lost 5 bases to trimming and J lost 4 bases; unmatched junction nucleotides: 6.

The V gene is TRBV19, the J gene TRBJ2-2; no firm D call. The V end lost 2 bases, the J end lost 4 bases, and 5 bases lay between the germline ends. This CDR3 is 13 amino acids long. The germline gives CDR1 LNHDA, CDR2 SQIVND (reference sequence). In DNA form, the CDR3 reads TGTGCCAGTAGTATACTCGGCACCGGGGAGCTGTTTTTT. It codes for CASSILGTGELFF.

This clone was detected a few times. V gene TRBV6-6 combines with J gene TRBJ2-1, with 10 positions matching TRBD1. The CDR3 runs 15 residues. With V trimmed by 6 bases and J by 7 bases, 9 bases remained unmatched. Germline CDR1 is MNHNY and CDR2 is SVGAGI (reference sequence). The CDR3 reads CASRDTGTGENEQFF. The CDR3 bases are TGTGCCAGCAGAGACACCGGGACAGGGGAGAATGAGCAGTTCTTC.

V gene TRBV28 combines with J gene TRBJ2-4, with D possibly being TRBD1 (6 bases). The V end was cut by 6 bases, the J end by 1 base, with 16 bases between. Germline V gene sequence: CDR1 MDHEN, CDR2 SYDVKM. The CDR3 runs to 16 residues. The CDR3 DNA follows: TGTGCCAGCAGGTCCCCAGGGGATAAGGCCAAAAACATTCAGTACTTC. It is translated as CASRSPGDKAKNIQYF. The entire variable domain, with the rest obtained from reference TRBV28 and TRBJ2-4, is as follows: DVKVTQSSRYLVKRTGEKVFLECVQDMDHENMFWYRQDPGLGLRLIYFSYDVKMKEKGDIPEGYSVSREKKERFSLILESASTNQTSMYLCASRSPGDKAKNIQYFGAGTRLSVL.

The chain employs TRBV6-7 and TRBJ1-5, with D unresolved. TRBV6-7 counts as an open reading frame of uncertain function. This CDR3 contains 17 residues. Trimming left V 3 bases short and J 0 bases short, with 15 bases between. CDR3 amino acids: CASSYFRKTNSNQPQHF. The CDR3 bases are TGTGCCAGCAGTTATTTCCGCAAGACTAATAGCAATCAGCCCCAGCATTTT.

V usage is TRBV28 and J usage is TRBJ2-3; 9 bases map to TRBD1. The CDR3 sequence is 15 residues long. V shed 8 bases, J shed 2 bases, and the junction held 8 bases outside the gene matches. Germline V gene lookup returns CDR1 MDHEN and CDR2 SYDVKM. CDR3 region: CASGGQGRVTDTQYF. For the CDR3, the DNA is TGTGCCAGCGGGGGACAGGGAAGGGTCACAGATACGCAGTATTTT.

This rearrangement joins TRBV11-2 to TRBJ2-1; maybe TRBD1 (6 bases). In germline, CDR1 is SGHAT, CDR2 FQNNGV. Trimming shortened V by 0 bases and J by 9 bases, and 18 bases separated the two germline ends. The CDR3 totals 16 residues. The CDR3, as DNA: TGTGCCAGCAGCTTAGACCTATCGGGACATTCTGTTGAGCAGTTCTTC. Its protein is CASSLDLSGHSVEQFF.

The chain uses TRBV7-2 and TRBJ1-2; D is possibly TRBD1 (6 bases). The ends were cut back, 0 bases at V and 8 bases at J, with 13 bases in the middle. The CDR3 totals 14 residues. Germline assignment: CDR1 SGHTA and CDR2 FQGNSA. CDR3 in DNA: TGTGCCAGCAGCTTAGCATTGGGGGCTGAAGGCTACACCTTC. As protein: CASSLALGAEGYTF.

The V call is TRBV19, the J call TRBJ1-1; D uncertain. The CDR3 has 13 residues. The V end lost 6 bases, the J end lost 1 base, and 9 bases lay between the germline ends. CDR1 and CDR2 (germline): LNHDA, SQIVND (reference sequence). The CDR3 sequence is CASRRTQNTEAFF. Here the CDR3 DNA reads TGTGCCAGTAGACGTACACAGAACACTGAAGCTTTCTTT. Complete variable domain (other parts from reference TRBV19 and TRBJ1-1): DGGITQSPKYLFRKEGQNVTLSCEQNLNHDAMYWYRQDPGQGLRLIYYSQIVNDFQKGDIAEGYSVSREKKESFPLTVTSAQKNPTAFYLCASRRTQNTEAFFGQGTRLTVV.

V usage is TRBV7-8 and J usage is TRBJ2-2, with 9 bases identical to TRBD1. V shed 5 bases, J shed 5 bases, and the junction held 6 bases outside the gene matches. CDR3 size: 15 residues. Germline CDR1 and CDR2: SGHVS and FQNEAQ. CDR3 region: CASSPRDRVTGELFF. The CDR3 DNA is TGTGCCAGCAGCCCCCGGGACAGGGTAACCGGGGAGCTGTTTTTT.

The V and J genes are TRBV5-1 and TRBJ2-7; 11 bases line up with TRBD2. CDR3 length: 15 amino acids. In germline, CDR1 is SGHRS, CDR2 YFSETQ. V was pared by 4 bases and J by 3 bases, with 6 bases of the junction left unmatched. The CDR3 DNA reads TGCGCCAGCAGCCCTCGGACTAGCGGGTTCTACGAGCAGTACTTC. Protein product: CASSPRTSGFYEQYF.

With respect to this clone: Its ends do not fully match the called genes, so a read error is possible. The V and J genes are TRBV12-3 or TRBV12-4 and TRBJ2-1; perhaps TRBD2 as D (5 bases). The CDR3 is 11 residues long. CDR3 sequence reads: CASSTGGPQLF. The CDR3 nucleotides are TGTGCCAGCAGCACCGGAGGCCCGCAGCTCTTC.

This chain joins TRBV5-1 and TRBJ1-2, with 7 bases lining up with TRBD1. This CDR3 has 15 residues. V shed 3 bases and J 6 bases; nucleotides not matched to a gene: 11. Germline V gene data show CDR1 as SGHRS and CDR2 as YFSETQ. As DNA, the CDR3 is TGCGCCAGCAGCTATGCTCCGGGACAGATTAATGGCTACACCTTC. Its protein product is CASSYAPGQINGYTF.

This clone was detected only a few times. The CDR3 is CASSVGTDVYF. The CDR3 DNA sequence: TGTGCCAGCAGTGTGGGGACAGATGTTTACTTC. This chain connects TRBV2 to TRBJ2-7, with 7 bases identical to TRBD1. V shed 4 bases, J shed 13 bases, and the junction held 7 bases outside the gene matches. CDR3 length: 11 amino acids. Per germline, CDR1 SNHLY and CDR2 FYNNEI.

CDR3 DNA sequence: TGTGCCAGCAAGGCCCGGACTAGCGGGAGATATAACGAGCAGTACTTC. Amino acid sequence: CASKARTSGRYNEQYF. The chain couples TRBV7-6 to TRBJ2-7, with TRBD2 matching over 13 bases. The CDR3 loop spans 16 amino acids. V dropped 7 bases and J dropped 5; count of bases not matched to a gene: 11. CDR1 and CDR2 (germline): SGHVS, FNYEAQ.